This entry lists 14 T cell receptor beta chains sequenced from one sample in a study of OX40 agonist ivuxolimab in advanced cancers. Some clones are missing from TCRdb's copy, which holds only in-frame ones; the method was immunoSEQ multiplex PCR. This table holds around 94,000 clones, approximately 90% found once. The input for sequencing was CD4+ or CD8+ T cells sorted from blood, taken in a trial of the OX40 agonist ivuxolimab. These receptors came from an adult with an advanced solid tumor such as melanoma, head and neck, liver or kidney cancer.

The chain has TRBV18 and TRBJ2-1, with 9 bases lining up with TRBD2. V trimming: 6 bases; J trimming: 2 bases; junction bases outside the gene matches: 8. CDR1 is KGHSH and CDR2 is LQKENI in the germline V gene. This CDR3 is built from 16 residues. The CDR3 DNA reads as TGTGCCAGCTCTCCAGGGCTAGCGGGGACCTACAATGAGCAGTTCTTC. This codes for CASSPGLAGTYNEQFF.

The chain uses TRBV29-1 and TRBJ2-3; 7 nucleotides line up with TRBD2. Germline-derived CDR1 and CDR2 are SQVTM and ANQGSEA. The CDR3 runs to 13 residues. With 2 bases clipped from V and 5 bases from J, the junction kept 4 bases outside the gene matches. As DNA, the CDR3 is TGCAGCGTTGAACTAGCGGAGAGAGATACGCAGTATTTT. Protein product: CSVELAERDTQYF.

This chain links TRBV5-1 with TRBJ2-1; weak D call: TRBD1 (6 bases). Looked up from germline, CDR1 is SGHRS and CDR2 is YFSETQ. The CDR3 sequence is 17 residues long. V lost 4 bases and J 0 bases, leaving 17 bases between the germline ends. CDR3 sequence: CASSPSRDIFSYNEQFF. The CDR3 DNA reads TGCGCCAGCAGCCCGTCCCGGGACATTTTCTCCTACAATGAGCAGTTCTTC.

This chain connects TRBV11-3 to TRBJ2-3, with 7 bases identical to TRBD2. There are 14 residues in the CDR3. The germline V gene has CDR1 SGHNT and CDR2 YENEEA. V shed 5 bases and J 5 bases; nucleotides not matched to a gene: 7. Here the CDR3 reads CASSGGGSKDTQYF. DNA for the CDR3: TGTGCCAGCAGCGGTGGCGGGAGTAAAGATACGCAGTATTTT. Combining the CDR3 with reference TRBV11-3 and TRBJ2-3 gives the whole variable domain EAGVVQSPRYKIIEKKQPVAFWCNPISGHNTLYWYLQNLGQGPELLIRYENEEAVDDSQLPKDRFSAERLKGVDSTLKIQPAELGDSAVYLCASSGGGSKDTQYFGPGTRLTVL.

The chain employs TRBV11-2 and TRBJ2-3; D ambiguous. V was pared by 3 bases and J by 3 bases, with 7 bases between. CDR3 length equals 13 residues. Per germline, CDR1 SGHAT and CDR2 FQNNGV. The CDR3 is CASSFPETDTQYF. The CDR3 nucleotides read TGTGCCAGCAGCTTCCCGGAGACAGATACGCAGTATTTT.

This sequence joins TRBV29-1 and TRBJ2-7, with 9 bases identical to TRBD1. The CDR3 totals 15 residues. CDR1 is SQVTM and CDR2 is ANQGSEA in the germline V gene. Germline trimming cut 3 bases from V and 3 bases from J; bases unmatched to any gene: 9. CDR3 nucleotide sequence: TGCAGCGTTGAGACCTCTGGGACAGGGTTCTACGAGCAGTACTTC. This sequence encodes CSVETSGTGFYEQYF.

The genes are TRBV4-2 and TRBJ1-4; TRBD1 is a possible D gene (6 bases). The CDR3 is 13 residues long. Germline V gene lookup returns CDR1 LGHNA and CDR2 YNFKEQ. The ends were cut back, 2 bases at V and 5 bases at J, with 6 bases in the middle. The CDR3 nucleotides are TGTGCCAGCAGCCAACAGGGGAATGAAAAACTGTTTTTT. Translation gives CASSQQGNEKLFF.

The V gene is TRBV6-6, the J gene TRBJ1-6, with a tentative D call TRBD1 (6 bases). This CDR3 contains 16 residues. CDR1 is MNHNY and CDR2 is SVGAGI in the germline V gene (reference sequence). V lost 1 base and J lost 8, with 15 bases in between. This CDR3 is CASSYWPQGNDSPLHF. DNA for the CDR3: TGTGCCAGCAGTTACTGGCCCCAGGGGAACGATTCACCCCTCCACTTT.

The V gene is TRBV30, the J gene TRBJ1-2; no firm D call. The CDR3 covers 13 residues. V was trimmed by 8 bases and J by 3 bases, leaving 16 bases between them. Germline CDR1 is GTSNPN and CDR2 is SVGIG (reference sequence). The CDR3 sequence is CAGVGERHYGYTF. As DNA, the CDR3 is TGTGCCGGCGTTGGGGAACGGCACTATGGCTACACCTTC.

The DNA of the CDR3 is TGTGCCAGCAGCATCCGGGACAGGGGGCATCTTGGCAACACCATATATTTT. This translates into CASSIRDRGHLGNTIYF. V is TRBV11-3 and J is TRBJ1-3; 12 bases line up with TRBD1. V was clipped by 5 bases and J by 7 bases; unmatched bases: 12. The V gene's germline CDR1 is SGHNT and CDR2 YENEEA. The CDR3 totals 17 residues.

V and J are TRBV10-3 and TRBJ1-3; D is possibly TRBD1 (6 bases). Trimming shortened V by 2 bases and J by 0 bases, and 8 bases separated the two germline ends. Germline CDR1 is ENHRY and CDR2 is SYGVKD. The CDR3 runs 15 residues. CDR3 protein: CAISETGISGNTIYF. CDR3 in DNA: TGTGCCATCAGTGAGACAGGGATCTCTGGAAACACCATATATTTT.

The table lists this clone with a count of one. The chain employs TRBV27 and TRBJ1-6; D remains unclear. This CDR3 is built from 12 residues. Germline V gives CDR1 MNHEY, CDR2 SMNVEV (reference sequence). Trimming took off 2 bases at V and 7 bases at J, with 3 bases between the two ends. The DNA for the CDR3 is TGTGCCAGCAGTTTACCAAATTCACCCCTCCACTTT. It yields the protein CASSLPNSPLHF.

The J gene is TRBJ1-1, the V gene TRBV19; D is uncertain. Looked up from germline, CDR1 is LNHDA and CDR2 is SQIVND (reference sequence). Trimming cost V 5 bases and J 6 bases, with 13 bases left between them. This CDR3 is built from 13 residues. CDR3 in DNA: TGTGCCAGTAGTTTTCGCAGAGACCCTGAAGCTTTCTTT. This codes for CASSFRRDPEAFF.

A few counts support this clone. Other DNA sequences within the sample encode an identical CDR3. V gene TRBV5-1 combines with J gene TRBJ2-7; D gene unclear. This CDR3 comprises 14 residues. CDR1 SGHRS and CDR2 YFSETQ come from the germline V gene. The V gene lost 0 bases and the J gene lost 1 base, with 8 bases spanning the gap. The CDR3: CASSLDGSSYEQYF. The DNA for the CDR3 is TGCGCCAGCAGCTTGGATGGCAGTTCCTACGAGCAGTACTTC.